The clone carrying this TCR beta chain was counted a few times. Its target is unknown. Germline V gene data show CDR1 as GTSNPN and CDR2 as SVGIG (reference sequence). The CDR3 runs 11 residues. Generated by immunoSEQ multiplex PCR, the TCRdb table keeps only in-frame clones and is missing some. The sample carries about 470,000 clones, around 79% recorded once. This specimen belongs to a study of shared clonotypes between healthy human individuals. General study points: Specimens sampled were limited to blood, with tissue repertoires likely differing.

This chain links TRBV30 with TRBJ1-3; no firm D call. The sequenced material came from PBMCs. The clonotype comes from a woman in her thirties or forties in good health. Some clones in this sample may be carry-over from other donors' samples. The CDR3: CVARSGNTIYF. DNA for the CDR3: TGTGTCGCCCGGTCTGGAAACACCATATATTTT.